The 10 T cell receptor beta chains in this list originate from one sample, sequenced in a study of shared clonotypes between healthy human individuals. CD45RO-negative, CCR7-positively selected cells formed the naive CD8 fraction, excluding terminally differentiated effector memory CD45RA+ cells. The protocol was immunoSEQ multiplex PCR, while the TCRdb copy is restricted to in-frame clones and leaves out a portion. The data show around 560,000 clones, around 95% seen once. The sample comprised naive CD8+ T cells sorted from blood. The source is a woman under 40 in good health.

V usage is TRBV4-2 and J usage is TRBJ2-7, with 9 bases identical to TRBD1. This CDR3 is built from 14 residues. Germline values: CDR1 LGHNA, CDR2 YNFKEQ. J was trimmed by 6 bases and V by 4 bases; bases with no gene match: 7. The CDR3 DNA is TGTGCCAGCAGCCCAGGGACAGGGTGGGGCGAGCAGTACTTC. It codes for CASSPGTGWGEQYF.

This clone has just one count. The genes are TRBV5-6 and TRBJ1-1; D uncertain. This CDR3 has 14 residues. Germline values: CDR1 SGHDT, CDR2 YYEEEE. V was shortened by 4 bases and J by 4 bases, with 14 bases between the two germline ends. For the CDR3, the DNA is TGTGCCAGCAGCAGGGCGGGCGGCCCCACTGAAGCTTTCTTT. Translating gives CASSRAGGPTEAFF.

The chain joins TRBV28 to TRBJ1-1, with D maybe TRBD1 (5 bases). Germline values: CDR1 MDHEN, CDR2 SYDVKM. Trimming removed 7 bases from V and 0 bases from J, with 12 bases in between. This CDR3 is built from 14 residues. The CDR3, as DNA: TGTGCCAGCAAAACAGACAGCATGAACACTGAAGCTTTCTTT. Its translation is CASKTDSMNTEAFF.

The chain's CDR3 is CASSLRGFSGRTDTEAFF. The CDR3 DNA reads as TGTGCCAGCAGCTTGAGGGGCTTTTCAGGCCGGACGGACACTGAAGCTTTCTTT. The chain uses TRBV5-4 and TRBJ1-1, with a possible D match to TRBD1 (5 bases). The CDR3 contains 18 residues. V lost 1 base, J lost 3 bases, and 22 bases lay in between. Germline V gives CDR1 SGHNT, CDR2 YYREEE (reference sequence).

The chain joins TRBV28 to TRBJ1-4; 8 positions agree with TRBD1. Losses at the gene ends were 7 bases for V and 0 bases for J; bases not matched to a gene: 7. Germline CDR1 MDHEN, CDR2 SYDVKM. The CDR3 loop spans 16 amino acids. In DNA, the CDR3 is TGTGCCAGCATCTCGACAGGGGCGGCAACTAATGAAAAACTGTTTTTT. It is translated as CASISTGAATNEKLFF.

The gene calls are TRBV5-4 and TRBJ2-1, with a weak D call TRBD2 (5 bases). This CDR3 spans 13 amino acids. Trimming left V 4 bases short and J 8 bases short, with 13 bases between. Germline V gene sequence: CDR1 SGHNT, CDR2 YYREEE (reference sequence). CDR3 protein: CASSTLGGDEQFF. For the CDR3, the DNA is TGTGCCAGCAGCACCCTAGGAGGCGATGAGCAGTTCTTC.

This clone was found once. V is TRBV27 and J is TRBJ1-5, with 9 positions matching TRBD1. This CDR3 region has 14 residues. Per germline, CDR1 MNHEY and CDR2 SMNVEV (reference sequence). The V segment lost 6 bases and the J segment 7 bases; nucleotides outside the gene matches: 7. CDR3 sequence: CASSYGQGSQPQHF. The CDR3 bases are TGTGCCAGCAGCTATGGACAGGGGAGCCAGCCCCAGCATTTT.

The chain is built from TRBV4-1 and TRBJ2-2; D is unresolved. The V gene lost 3 bases and the J gene lost 7 bases, with 21 bases spanning the gap. The CDR3 runs to 17 residues. Germline values: CDR1 MGHRA, CDR2 YSYEKL. The CDR3 loop is CASSHLTAGAFFGELFF. The CDR3 nucleotides are TGCGCCAGCAGCCATTTGACGGCAGGAGCTTTCTTCGGGGAGCTGTTTTTT.

The V gene is TRBV5-6, the J gene TRBJ2-1, with 9 bases aligning to TRBD2. The germline V gene has CDR1 SGHDT and CDR2 YYEEEE. The CDR3 covers 16 residues. V gave up 1 base and J gave up 9 bases; unmatched junction bases: 11. This chain's CDR3 is CASSLWVAGVLGEQFF. The CDR3 DNA reads as TGTGCCAGCAGCTTGTGGGTAGCGGGAGTACTGGGTGAGCAGTTCTTC.

V is TRBV13 and J is TRBJ2-7; no clear D gene. Germline values: CDR1 PRHDT, CDR2 FYEKMQ (reference sequence). This CDR3 comprises 14 residues. Between the trimmed V and J ends, which lost 3 bases and 2 bases, there was a span of 11 bases. CDR3 region: CASSFSSDPYEQYF. The CDR3 DNA reads as TGTGCCAGCAGCTTCTCTTCGGACCCCTACGAGCAGTACTTC.